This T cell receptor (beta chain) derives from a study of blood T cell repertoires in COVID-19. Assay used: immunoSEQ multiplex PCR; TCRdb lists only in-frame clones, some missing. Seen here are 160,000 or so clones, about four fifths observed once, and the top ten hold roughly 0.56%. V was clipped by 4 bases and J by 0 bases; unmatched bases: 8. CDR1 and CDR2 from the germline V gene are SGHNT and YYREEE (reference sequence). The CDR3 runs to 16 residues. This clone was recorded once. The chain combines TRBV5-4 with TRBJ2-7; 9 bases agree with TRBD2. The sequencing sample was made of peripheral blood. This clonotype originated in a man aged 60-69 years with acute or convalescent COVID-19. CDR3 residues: CASSHIAGASSYEQYF. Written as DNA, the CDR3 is TGTGCCAGCAGCCACATAGCGGGGGCTAGCTCCTACGAGCAGTACTTC.